The T cell receptor beta chain under discussion was sequenced for a study of early T cells in non-severe SARS-CoV-2 infection. TCRdb re-called the 5' RACE reads through MiXCR, storing one row per CDR3 protein. The sample has roughly 35,000 distinct CDR3 sequences; about 10% are singletons. This clonotype was counted ten times or more. This CDR3 has 15 residues. V lost 1 base to trimming and J lost 7 bases; unmatched junction nucleotides: 9. Sequencing was done on a sample of whole blood. V is TRBV12-3 or TRBV12-4 and J is TRBJ1-2, with 7 positions matching TRBD1. This sequence originates from an adult who was a healthcare worker with PCR-confirmed SARS-CoV-2 infection or an uninfected control (not recorded which). CDR3 protein: CASSLVLTGVGGYTF. In nucleotides, the CDR3 is TGTGCCAGCAGTTTAGTACTAACAGGGGTTGGTGGCTACACCTTC.